This record covers a single T cell receptor beta chain. Antigen unknown. Amplification used 60 Vbeta primers and 13 Jbeta primers. This table comes from immunoSEQ multiplex PCR, and its TCRdb copy is limited to in-frame clones, with some not included. The data hold 110,000 to 150,000 clones, with approximately 80% observed a single time. This entry comes from a study of cytomegalovirus exposure and HLA in healthy donors. Study conclusions and caveats: Some highly shared sequence variants likely arose as a pipeline artifact. Later analysis identified a missense DCLRE1C variant that was linked to TCR beta V- and J-gene trimming. In a later analysis, specific HLA alleles were associated with under 20,000 TCR beta sequences at a 0.05 false discovery rate.

Source material: PBMCs. This clonotype was obtained from a male donor in good health and CMV-seronegative.

The CDR3: CASSVQGTLGQFF. As DNA, the CDR3 is TGTGCCAGCAGTGTACAGGGGACACTAGGGCAGTTCTTC. This chain connects TRBV27 to TRBJ2-1, with TRBD1 matching 7 bases. The germline CDR1 and CDR2 sequences are MNHEY and SMNVEV (reference sequence). Losses at the gene ends were 5 bases for V and 12 bases for J; bases not matched to a gene: 10. The CDR3 sequence is 13 residues long.